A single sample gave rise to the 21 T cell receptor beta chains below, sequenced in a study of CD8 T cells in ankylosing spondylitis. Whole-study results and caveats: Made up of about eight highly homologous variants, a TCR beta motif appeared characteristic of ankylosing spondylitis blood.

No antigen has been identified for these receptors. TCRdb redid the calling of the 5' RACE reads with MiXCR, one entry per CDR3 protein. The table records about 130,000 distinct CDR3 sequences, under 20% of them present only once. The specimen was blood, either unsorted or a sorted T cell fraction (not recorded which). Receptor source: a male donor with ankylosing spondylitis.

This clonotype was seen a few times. CDR3 nucleotide sequence: TGTGCCAGCTTCGAGGGTGGGTCCTACAATGAGCAGTTCTTC. Translation: CASFEGGSYNEQFF. The chain carries TRBV12-3 or TRBV12-4 and TRBJ2-1; possibly TRBD2 for D (5 bases). Trimming removed 8 bases from V and 1 base from J, with 12 bases in between. The length of the CDR3 is 14 residues.

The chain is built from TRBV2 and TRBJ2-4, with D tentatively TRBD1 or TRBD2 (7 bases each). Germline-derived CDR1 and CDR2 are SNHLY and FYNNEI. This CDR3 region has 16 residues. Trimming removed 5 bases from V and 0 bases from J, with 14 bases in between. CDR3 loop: CASSTGEGLAKNIQYF. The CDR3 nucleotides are TGTGCCAGCAGTACAGGGGAGGGGTTAGCCAAAAACATTCAGTACTTC.

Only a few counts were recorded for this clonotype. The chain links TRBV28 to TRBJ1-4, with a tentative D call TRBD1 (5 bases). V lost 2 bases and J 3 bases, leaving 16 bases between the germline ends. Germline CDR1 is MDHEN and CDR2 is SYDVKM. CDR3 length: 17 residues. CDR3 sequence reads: CASSLEGTAGPNEKLFF. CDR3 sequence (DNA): TGTGCCAGCAGTTTAGAGGGAACCGCGGGACCTAATGAAAAACTGTTTTTT.

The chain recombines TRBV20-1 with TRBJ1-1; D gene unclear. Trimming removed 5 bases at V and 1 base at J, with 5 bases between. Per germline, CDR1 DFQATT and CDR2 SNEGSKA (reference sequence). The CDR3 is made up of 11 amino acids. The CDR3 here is CSARKNTEAFF. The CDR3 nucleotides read TGCAGTGCTCGGAAGAACACTGAAGCTTTCTTT.

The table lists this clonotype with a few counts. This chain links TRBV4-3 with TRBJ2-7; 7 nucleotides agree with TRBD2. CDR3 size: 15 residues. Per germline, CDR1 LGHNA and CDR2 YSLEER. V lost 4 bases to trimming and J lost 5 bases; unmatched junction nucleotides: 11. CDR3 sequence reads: CASSPGLGGIDEQYF. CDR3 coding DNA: TGCGCCAGCAGCCCAGGCCTCGGGGGGATCGACGAGCAGTACTTC.

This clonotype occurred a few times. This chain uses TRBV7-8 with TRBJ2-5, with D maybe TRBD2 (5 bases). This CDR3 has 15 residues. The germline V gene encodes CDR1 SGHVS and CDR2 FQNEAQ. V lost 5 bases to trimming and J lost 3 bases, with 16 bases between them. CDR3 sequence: CASSRLTAREETQYF. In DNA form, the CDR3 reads TGTGCCAGCAGCCGCCTTACGGCGCGGGAAGAGACCCAGTACTTC.

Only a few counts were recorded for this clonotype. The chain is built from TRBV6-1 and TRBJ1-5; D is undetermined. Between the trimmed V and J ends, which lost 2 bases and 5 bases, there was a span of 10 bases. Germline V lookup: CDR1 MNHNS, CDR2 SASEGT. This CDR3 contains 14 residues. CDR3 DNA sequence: TGTGCCAGCAGTGAAAGAAGAGGTTATCAGCCCCAGCATTTT. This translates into CASSERRGYQPQHF.

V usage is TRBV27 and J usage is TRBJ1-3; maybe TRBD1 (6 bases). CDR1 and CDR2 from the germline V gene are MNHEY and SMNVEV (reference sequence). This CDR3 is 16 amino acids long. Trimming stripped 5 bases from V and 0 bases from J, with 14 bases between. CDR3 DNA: TGTGCCAGCAGTGTACCGGACAGTAACTCTGGAAACACCATATATTTT. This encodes CASSVPDSNSGNTIYF.

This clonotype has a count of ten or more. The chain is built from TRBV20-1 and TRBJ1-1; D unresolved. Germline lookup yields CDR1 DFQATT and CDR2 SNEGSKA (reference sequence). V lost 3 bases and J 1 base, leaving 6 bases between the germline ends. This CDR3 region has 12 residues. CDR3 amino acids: CSARDQNTEAFF. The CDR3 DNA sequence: TGCAGTGCTAGGGATCAGAACACTGAAGCTTTCTTT.

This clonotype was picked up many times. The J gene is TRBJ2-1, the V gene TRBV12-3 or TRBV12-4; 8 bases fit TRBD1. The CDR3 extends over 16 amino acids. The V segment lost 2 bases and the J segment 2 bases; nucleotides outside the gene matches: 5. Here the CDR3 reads CASSLYQGAPYNEQFF. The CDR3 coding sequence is TGTGCCAGCAGTTTATATCAGGGGGCCCCCTACAATGAGCAGTTCTTC.

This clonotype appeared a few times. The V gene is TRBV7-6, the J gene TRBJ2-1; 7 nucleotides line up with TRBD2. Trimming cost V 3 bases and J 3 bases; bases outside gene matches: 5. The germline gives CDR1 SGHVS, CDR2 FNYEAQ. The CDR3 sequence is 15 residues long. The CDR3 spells CASSFRLADYNEQFF. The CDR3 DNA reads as TGTGCCAGCAGCTTTCGGCTAGCGGACTACAATGAGCAGTTCTTC.

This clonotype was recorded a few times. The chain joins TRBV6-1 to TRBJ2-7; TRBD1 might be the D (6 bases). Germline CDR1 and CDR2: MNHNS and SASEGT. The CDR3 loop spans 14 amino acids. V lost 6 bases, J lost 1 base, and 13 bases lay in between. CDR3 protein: CASRTQGPSYEQYF. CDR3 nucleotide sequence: TGTGCCAGCAGAACACAGGGACCGTCCTACGAGCAGTACTTC.

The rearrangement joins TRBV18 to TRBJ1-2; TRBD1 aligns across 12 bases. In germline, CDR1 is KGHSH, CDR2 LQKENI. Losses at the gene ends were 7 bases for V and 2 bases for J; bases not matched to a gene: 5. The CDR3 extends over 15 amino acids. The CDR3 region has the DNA TGTGCCAGCTTGGGACAGGGGGCATTGAACTATGGCTACACCTTC. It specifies CASLGQGALNYGYTF.

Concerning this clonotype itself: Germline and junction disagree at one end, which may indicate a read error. The CDR3 DNA reads as TGTGCCAGCAGCGCACAGGGCTACAGTGAGCAGTTCTTC. Its protein is CASSAQGYSEQFF. The chain has TRBV9 and TRBJ2-1, with a tentative D call TRBD1 (6 bases). This CDR3 contains 13 residues. Per germline, CDR1 SGDLS and CDR2 YYNGEE.

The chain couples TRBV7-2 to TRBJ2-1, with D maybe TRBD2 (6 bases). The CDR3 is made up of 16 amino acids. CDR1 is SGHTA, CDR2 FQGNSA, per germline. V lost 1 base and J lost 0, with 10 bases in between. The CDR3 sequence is CASSLVGLSSYNEQFF. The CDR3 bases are TGTGCCAGCAGCTTAGTGGGACTTAGCTCCTACAATGAGCAGTTCTTC.

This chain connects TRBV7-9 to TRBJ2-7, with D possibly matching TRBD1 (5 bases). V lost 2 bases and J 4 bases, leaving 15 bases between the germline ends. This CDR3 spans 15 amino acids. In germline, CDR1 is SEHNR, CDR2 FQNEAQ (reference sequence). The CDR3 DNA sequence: TGTGCCAGCAGCTTAATTCAGGGCTATAGTTACGAGCAGTACTTC. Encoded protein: CASSLIQGYSYEQYF.

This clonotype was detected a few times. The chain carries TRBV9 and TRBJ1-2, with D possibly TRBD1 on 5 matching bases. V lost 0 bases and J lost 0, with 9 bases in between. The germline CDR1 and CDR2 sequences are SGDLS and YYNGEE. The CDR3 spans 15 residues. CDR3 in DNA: TGTGCCAGCAGCGTAGATACAGGCACTAACTATGGCTACACCTTC. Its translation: CASSVDTGTNYGYTF. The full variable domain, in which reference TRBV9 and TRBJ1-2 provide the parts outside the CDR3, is DSGVTQTPKHLITATGQRVTLRCSPRSGDLSVYWYQQSLDQGLQFLIQYYNGEERAKGNILERFSAQQFPDLHSELNLSSLELGDSALYFCASSVDTGTNYGYTFGSGTRLTVV.

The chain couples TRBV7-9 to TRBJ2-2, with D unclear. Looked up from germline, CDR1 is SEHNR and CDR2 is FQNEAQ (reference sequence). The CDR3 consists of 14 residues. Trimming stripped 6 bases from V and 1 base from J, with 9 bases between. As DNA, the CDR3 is TGTGCCAGCAGGCCGGACCAGAACACCGGGGAGCTGTTTTTT. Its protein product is CASRPDQNTGELFF.

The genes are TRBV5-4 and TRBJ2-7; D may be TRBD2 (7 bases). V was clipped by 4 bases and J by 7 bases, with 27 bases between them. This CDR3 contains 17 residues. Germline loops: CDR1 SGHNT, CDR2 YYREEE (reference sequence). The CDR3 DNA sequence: TGTGCCAGCAGCCATGACCACCCGGGGGGCCGGCTATTGGAGCAGTACTTC. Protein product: CASSHDHPGGRLLEQYF.

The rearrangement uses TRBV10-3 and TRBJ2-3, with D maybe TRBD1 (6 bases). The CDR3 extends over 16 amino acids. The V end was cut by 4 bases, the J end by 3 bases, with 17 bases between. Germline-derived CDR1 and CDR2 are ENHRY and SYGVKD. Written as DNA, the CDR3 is TGTGCCATCAGTGGGCCGCAGGGGTTACGGACAGATACGCAGTATTTT. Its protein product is CAISGPQGLRTDTQYF.

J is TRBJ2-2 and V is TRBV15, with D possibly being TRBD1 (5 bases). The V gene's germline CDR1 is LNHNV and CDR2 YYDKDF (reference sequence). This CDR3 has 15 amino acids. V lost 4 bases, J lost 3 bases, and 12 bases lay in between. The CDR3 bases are TGTGCCACCAGCAAAGCCAGGGTGGACACCGGGGAGCTGTTTTTT. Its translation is CATSKARVDTGELFF.